The table lists the clone carrying this TCR beta chain with many counts. As yet, its antigen is unknown. Library preparation (for TCRbeta) was performed with unique molecular identifiers. TCRdb re-derived calls from the PCR reads in MiXCR, one entry per CDR3 protein. This table has over 200,000 distinct CDR3 sequences, approximately 11% appearing once. V dropped 2 bases and J dropped 8 bases, with 13 bases sitting between them. Looked up from germline, CDR1 is SGHVS and CDR2 is FNYEAQ. The CDR3 is 14 residues long. The data are from a study of T-cell reconstitution after alpha-beta-depleted transplantation in children. Study-wide results and caveats: After transplant, at about two months, alpha-beta T cells were reportedly derived from several hundred expanded graft clones. Diversity and T-cell counts at one year after transplant derived mostly from new T cells. Recipient T cells and thymic progenitors that survived were the source of the high TCRbeta diversity seen at day 60 in some patients.

The sample in question was PBMCs, obtained before TCRalphabeta/CD19-depleted stem cell transplant. The rearrangement uses TRBV7-6 and TRBJ2-1; a possible D gene is TRBD2 (7 bases). The TCR was taken from a child younger than two with acute myeloid leukemia, due to receive a stem cell transplant. The CDR3 spells CASSLRGGWYEQFF. For the CDR3, the DNA is TGTGCCAGCAGCTTAAGGGGGGGGTGGTATGAGCAGTTCTTC.